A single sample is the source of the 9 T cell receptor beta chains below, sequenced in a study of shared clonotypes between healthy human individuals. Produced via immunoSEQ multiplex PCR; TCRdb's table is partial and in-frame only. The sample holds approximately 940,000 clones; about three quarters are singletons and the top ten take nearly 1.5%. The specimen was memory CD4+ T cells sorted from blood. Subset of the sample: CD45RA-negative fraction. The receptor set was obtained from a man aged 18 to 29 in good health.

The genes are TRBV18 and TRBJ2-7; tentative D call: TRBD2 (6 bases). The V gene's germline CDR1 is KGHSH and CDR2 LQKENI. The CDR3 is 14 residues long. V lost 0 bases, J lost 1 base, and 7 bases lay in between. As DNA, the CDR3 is TGTGCCAGCTCACCACCGGAGGGATCCTACGAGCAGTACTTC. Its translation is CASSPPEGSYEQYF.

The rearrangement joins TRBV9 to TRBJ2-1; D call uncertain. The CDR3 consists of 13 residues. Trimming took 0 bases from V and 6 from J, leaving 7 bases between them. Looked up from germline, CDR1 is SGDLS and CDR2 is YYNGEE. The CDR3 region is CASSVAGTNEQFF. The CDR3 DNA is TGTGCCAGCAGCGTAGCGGGCACCAATGAGCAGTTCTTC.

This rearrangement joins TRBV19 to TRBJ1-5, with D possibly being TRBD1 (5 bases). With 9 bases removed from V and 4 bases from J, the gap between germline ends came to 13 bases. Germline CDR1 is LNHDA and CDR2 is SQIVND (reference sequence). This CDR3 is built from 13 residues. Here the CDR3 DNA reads TGTGCCAGCCGGGGACCGAAGAATCAGCCCCAGCATTTT. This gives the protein CASRGPKNQPQHF.

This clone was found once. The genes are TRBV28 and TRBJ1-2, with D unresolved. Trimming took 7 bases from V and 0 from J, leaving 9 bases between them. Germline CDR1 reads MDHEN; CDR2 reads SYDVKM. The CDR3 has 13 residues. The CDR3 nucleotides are TGTGCCAGCACCACGCACTCTAACTATGGCTACACCTTC. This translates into CASTTHSNYGYTF.

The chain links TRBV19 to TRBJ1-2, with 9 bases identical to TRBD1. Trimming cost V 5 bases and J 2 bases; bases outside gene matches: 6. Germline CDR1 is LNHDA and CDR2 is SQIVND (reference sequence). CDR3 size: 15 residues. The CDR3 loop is CASSFSGTGNYGYTF. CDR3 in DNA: TGTGCCAGTAGTTTCTCAGGGACAGGGAACTATGGCTACACCTTC.

CDR3 loop: CASSLALGYTF. Written as DNA, the CDR3 is TGTGCCAGCAGTCTCGCCCTGGGCTACACCTTC. The rearrangement uses TRBV6-6 and TRBJ1-2; D remains ambiguous. Trimming removed 5 bases from V and 8 bases from J, with 9 bases in between. Per the germline V gene, CDR1 is MNHNY and CDR2 is SVGAGI (reference sequence). CDR3 length: 11 amino acids.

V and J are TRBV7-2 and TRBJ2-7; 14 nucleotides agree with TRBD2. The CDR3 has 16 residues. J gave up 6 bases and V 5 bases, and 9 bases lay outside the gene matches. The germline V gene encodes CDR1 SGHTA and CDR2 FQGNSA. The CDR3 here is CASSTGTSGRRGEQYF. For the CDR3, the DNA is TGTGCCAGCAGCACGGGGACTAGCGGGAGAAGGGGCGAGCAGTACTTC.

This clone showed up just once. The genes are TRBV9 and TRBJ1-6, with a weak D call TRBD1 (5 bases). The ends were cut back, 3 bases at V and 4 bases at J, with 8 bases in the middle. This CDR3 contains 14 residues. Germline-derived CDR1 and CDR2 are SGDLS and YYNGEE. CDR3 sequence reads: CASSGDSYNSPLHF. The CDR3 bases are TGTGCCAGCAGCGGTGACAGTTATAATTCACCCCTCCACTTT.

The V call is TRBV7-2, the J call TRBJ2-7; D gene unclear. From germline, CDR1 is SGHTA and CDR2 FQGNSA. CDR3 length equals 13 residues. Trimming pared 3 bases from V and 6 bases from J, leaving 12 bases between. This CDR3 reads CASSFDRIGEQYF. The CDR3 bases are TGTGCCAGCAGCTTCGATCGAATCGGCGAGCAGTACTTC.